This entry features one T cell receptor (beta chain) sequence. What it recognizes is unknown. The entry originates in a study of cytomegalovirus exposure and HLA in healthy donors. Points from the study as a whole: In an earlier analysis, productive rearrangement rates for most beta V segments clustered near 87% or 30%.

Germline values: CDR1 MNHEY, CDR2 SVGAGI. V was trimmed by 4 bases and J by 2 bases, leaving 13 bases between them. This CDR3 spans 15 amino acids. This PCR relied on a set of 60 Vbeta primers and 13 Jbeta primers. The data were produced by immunoSEQ multiplex PCR, yet TCRdb's version contains in-frame clones alone and is incomplete. The sample consists of 110,000 or so clones, more than 60% of them appearing once. The sequencing sample was made of PBMCs. The V and J genes are TRBV6-5 and TRBJ2-3; a weak D match, TRBD2 (8 bases). This TCR derives from a middle-aged woman in good health and CMV-seropositive. CDR3 DNA sequence: TGTGCCAGCAGTTTCCGGGAGGGGGCCACAGATACGCAGTATTTT. Translated: CASSFREGATDTQYF.